This entry lists 10 T cell receptor beta chains sequenced from one sample in a study of blood T cells in healthy people across ages. Next came a second PCR, run for about 7 to 12 cycles, which used a sample-barcoded 5' primer along with a J-beta primer mix. In TCRdb, the 5' RACE reads were re-called with MiXCR into one record per CDR3 protein. The data show approximately 580,000 distinct CDR3 sequences, nearly 25% seen once. The data also belong to a second study, concerning T cells of mothers and their children.

The specimen sequenced was blood. The receptors derive from a boy aged 10-17 years in good health.

This chain connects TRBV11-2 to TRBJ2-5, with D tentatively TRBD1 (7 bases). The V end lost 5 bases, the J end lost 4 bases, and 11 bases lay between the germline ends. Germline V gives CDR1 SGHAT, CDR2 FQNNGV. The CDR3 is 13 amino acids. CDR3: CASSGGTVETQYF. CDR3 DNA: TGTGCCAGCAGCGGGGGGACAGTAGAGACCCAGTACTTC.

To note about this clonotype: An end of the junction does not agree with germline; a read error may underlie this. V gene TRBV7-2 combines with J gene TRBJ2-3; D gene ambiguous. Germline-derived CDR1 and CDR2 are SGHTA and FQGNSA. The CDR3 contains 13 residues. The CDR3 DNA follows: TGTGCCAGCAGCTTCGGGTTCACAGAAACGCAGTATTTT. It codes for CASSFGFTETQYF.

The V gene is TRBV18, the J gene TRBJ1-1; TRBD1 matches 7 bases. V shed 3 bases, J shed 3 bases, and the junction held 10 bases outside the gene matches. Germline CDR1 reads KGHSH; CDR2 reads LQKENI. The CDR3 consists of 16 residues. CDR3 in DNA: TGTGCCAGCTCACCTGGGCTAGGGGGCGCGGACACTGAAGCTTTCTTT. It specifies CASSPGLGGADTEAFF.

The table lists this clonotype with a few counts. J is TRBJ1-6 and V is TRBV29-1; 7 bases are shared with TRBD1. Losses at the gene ends were 5 bases for V and 16 bases for J; bases not matched to a gene: 8. The CDR3 extends over 11 amino acids. Germline CDR1 reads SQVTM; CDR2 reads ANQGSEA. The CDR3 region has the DNA TGCAGCGTTAGACAGGGCGGCCTTCTCCACTTT. Translating gives CSVRQGGLLHF.

This clonotype appeared a few times. CDR3 residues: CASRPTGIETQYF. In nucleotides, the CDR3 is TGTGCCAGCAGACCAACAGGGATTGAGACCCAGTACTTC. This chain uses TRBV6-2 or TRBV6-3 with TRBJ2-1; D is possibly TRBD1 (6 bases). The J call may be in error: the DNA end matches TRBJ2-5 better. There are 13 residues in the CDR3. Per germline, CDR1 MNHEY and CDR2 SVGEGT.

The CDR3 DNA sequence: TGTGCCAGCAGCCCGCGACTCCATGTGGGCCTGAACACTGAAGCTTTCTTT. Translation gives CASSPRLHVGLNTEAFF. The chain links TRBV7-9 to TRBJ1-1; D call uncertain. The germline V gene has CDR1 SEHNR and CDR2 FQNEAQ (reference sequence). The CDR3 sequence is 17 residues long. V gave up 5 bases and J gave up 0 bases, with 19 bases separating them.

This chain uses TRBV7-2 with TRBJ2-7; D may be TRBD1 (5 bases). The V end lost 0 bases, the J end lost 2 bases, and 14 bases lay between the germline ends. This CDR3 is built from 16 residues. The V gene's germline CDR1 is SGHTA and CDR2 FQGNSA. The chain's CDR3 is CASSLAGWQGAYEQYF. The CDR3 coding sequence is TGTGCCAGCAGCTTAGCGGGTTGGCAGGGTGCCTACGAGCAGTACTTC. Filled out from reference TRBV7-2 and TRBJ2-7, the complete variable domain reads GAGVSQSPSNKVTEKGKDVELRCDPISGHTALYWYRQSLGQGLEFLIYFQGNSAPDKSGLPSDRFSAERTGGSVSTLTIQRTQQEDSAVYLCASSLAGWQGAYEQYFGPGTRLTVT.

The chain employs TRBV2 and TRBJ1-6; a weak D match, TRBD1 (5 bases). V gave up 7 bases and J gave up 10 bases, with 20 bases separating them. The CDR3 length is 15 residues. Germline CDR1 and CDR2: SNHLY and FYNNEI. The CDR3: CASTDGGSIRSPLHF. The DNA for the CDR3 is TGTGCCAGCACCGACGGGGGGTCTATAAGGTCACCCCTCCACTTT.

Ten or more counts support this clonotype. The chain links TRBV20-1 to TRBJ2-7; the D gene is possibly TRBD2 (6 bases). V was clipped by 4 bases and J by 3 bases, with 13 bases between them. The CDR3 covers 13 residues. Germline V gene data show CDR1 as DFQATT and CDR2 as SNEGSKA (reference sequence). The CDR3 loop is CSAKRELYYEQYF. CDR3 bases: TGCAGTGCTAAACGGGAGCTATACTACGAGCAGTACTTC.

The V gene is TRBV12-3 or TRBV12-4, the J gene TRBJ2-5; D gene uncertain. CDR3 length: 16 amino acids. V was trimmed by 3 bases and J by 3 bases, leaving 17 bases between them. This CDR3 reads CASSFPTQEEKETQYF. In DNA, the CDR3 is TGTGCCAGCAGTTTCCCTACCCAAGAGGAAAAAGAGACCCAGTACTTC.